This TCR beta chain came from a study of a mutant IDH1 vaccine in newly diagnosed glioma. Produced via immunoSEQ multiplex PCR; TCRdb's table is partial and in-frame only. The sample lists some 62,000 clones; roughly four fifths were seen once. The sample's time point: week 47, end of study. Doses of 300 ug of mutant IDH1 20-mer peptide were given with topical imiquimod. To note about this clone: Its matching antigen is unknown.

Source: PBMCs, taken from a glioma patient whose treatment included an IDH1 peptide vaccine. This receptor was identified in a man aged 25-45 years with glioma.

CDR3 region: CASSLEPQPGKLFF. For the CDR3, the DNA is TGCGCCAGCAGCTTGGAGCCGCAGCCCGGAAAACTGTTTTTT. The V call is TRBV5-1, the J call TRBJ1-4; the D is unclear. Deletions cut 0 bases from V and 10 bases from J, with 13 bases between. The length of the CDR3 is 14 residues. Germline values: CDR1 SGHRS, CDR2 YFSETQ.